This T cell receptor beta chain was identified in a study of blood T cell repertoires in COVID-19. Study-wide background: Acute-phase and convalescent COVID-19 samples originated in the United States, Italy and Spain.

Only in-frame clones appear in the TCRdb table, and some are missing; sequencing was by immunoSEQ multiplex PCR. The sample lists about 150,000 clones, over 75% occurring once. This CDR3 contains 16 residues. Trimming removed 1 base at V and 1 base at J, with 14 bases between. Germline CDR1 and CDR2: SGHNT and YYREEE (reference sequence). The rearrangement links TRBV5-4 to TRBJ1-1, with a weak D call TRBD1 (6 bases). Sequencing was carried out using peripheral blood. This sequence was found in a human donor in a cohort sampled during active COVID-19. CDR3 in DNA: TGTGCCAGCAGCTTGTTCGGACAGACCTGGAACACTGAAGCTTTCTTT. This sequence encodes CASSLFGQTWNTEAFF.